This TCR beta chain was captured by sequencing in a study of T cells in Graves' hyperthyroidism and ophthalmopathy. Germline V lookup: CDR1 LGHDT, CDR2 YNNKEL (reference sequence). The V and J ends lost 5 bases and 0 bases, in that order; junction bases with no gene match: 6. The CDR3 length is 15 residues. Hyperthyroidism, newly diagnosed and lasting under 2 months, affected patients aged 18 to 65. TCR beta CDR3 region amplification was performed from RNA transcripts. First-round RT-PCR of the TCR CDR3 relied on the HTBI primer set. MiXCR was run by TCRdb on the multiplex PCR reads, yielding one entry per CDR3 protein. Of about 340,000 distinct CDR3 sequences in the sample, roughly a fifth were seen once.

V gene TRBV3-1 combines with J gene TRBJ1-1, with 7 bases matching TRBD1. The material sequenced was blood. The receptor's source is a woman aged 45-65 years with Graves' hyperthyroidism. The CDR3: CASSSGTAMNTEAFF. DNA for the CDR3: TGTGCCAGCAGCTCGGGGACAGCAATGAACACTGAAGCTTTCTTT.